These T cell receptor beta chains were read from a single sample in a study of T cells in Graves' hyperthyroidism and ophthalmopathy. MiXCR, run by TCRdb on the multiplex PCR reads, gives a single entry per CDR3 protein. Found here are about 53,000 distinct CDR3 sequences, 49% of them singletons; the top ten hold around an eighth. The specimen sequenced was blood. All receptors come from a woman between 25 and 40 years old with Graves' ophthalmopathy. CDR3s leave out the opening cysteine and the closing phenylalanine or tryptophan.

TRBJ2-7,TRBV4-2,ASSQGPQGSVYEQY
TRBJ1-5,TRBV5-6,ASSLERQQPQH
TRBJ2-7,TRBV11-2,AGSLSTGELGD
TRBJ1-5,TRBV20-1,SARLMAGVTQPQH
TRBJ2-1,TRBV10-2,ASSELHTSGRSYNEQF
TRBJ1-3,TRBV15,ATSGTGGNTIY
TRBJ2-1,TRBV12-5,ASGTPQKGNEQF
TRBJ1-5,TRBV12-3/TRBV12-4,ASRTGLYQPRH
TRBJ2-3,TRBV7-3,ASSLGQGGTDTQY
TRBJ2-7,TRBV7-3,ASSPWDGNYEQY
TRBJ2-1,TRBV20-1,SAREDGNKQF
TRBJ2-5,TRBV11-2,ASSLDLGKQETQY
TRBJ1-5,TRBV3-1,ASSRQGGPNQPQH
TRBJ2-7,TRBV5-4,ASSIQGKAYEQY
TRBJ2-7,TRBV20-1,SATVGTPYEQY
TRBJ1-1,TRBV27,ASSLHPDVAEAF
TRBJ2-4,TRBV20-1,SARPTVAGDIQY
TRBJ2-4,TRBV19,ASSSTGGHKNIQY
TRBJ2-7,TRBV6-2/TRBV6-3,ASSDSYEQY
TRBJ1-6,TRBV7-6,ASSSARGRGNSPLH
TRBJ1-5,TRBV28,ASRYRGGQPQH
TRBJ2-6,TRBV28,ASQGTGTSGANVLT
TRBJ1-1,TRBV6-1,ASIQGNTEAF
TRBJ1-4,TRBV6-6,AIQGPANEKLF
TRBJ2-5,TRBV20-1,SAGPRETQY
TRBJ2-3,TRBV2,ASSEARQGNTGAGTSTDTQY
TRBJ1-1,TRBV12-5,ASGLEGATEAF